This T cell receptor beta chain comes out of a study of T-cell reconstitution after alpha-beta-depleted transplantation in children. Only a few counts were recorded for this clonotype. Construction of the TCRbeta library involved unique molecular identifiers. TCRdb re-called the PCR reads through MiXCR, storing one row per CDR3 protein. The table lists some 590,000 distinct CDR3 sequences, roughly a tenth of them singletons. The receptor comes from a human donor who donated a stem cell graft to a child with acute myeloid leukemia. This material consisted of PBMCs from the stem cell graft donor, taken from the stem cell graft.

The CDR3, as DNA: TGTGCCAGCAGTGAATCTAACTATGGCTACACCTTC. Its translation is CASSESNYGYTF. V gene TRBV6-1 combines with J gene TRBJ1-2; D gene uncertain. The ends were cut back, 2 bases at V and 0 bases at J, with 1 base in the middle. The germline V gene encodes CDR1 MNHNS and CDR2 SASEGT. The CDR3 consists of 12 residues.